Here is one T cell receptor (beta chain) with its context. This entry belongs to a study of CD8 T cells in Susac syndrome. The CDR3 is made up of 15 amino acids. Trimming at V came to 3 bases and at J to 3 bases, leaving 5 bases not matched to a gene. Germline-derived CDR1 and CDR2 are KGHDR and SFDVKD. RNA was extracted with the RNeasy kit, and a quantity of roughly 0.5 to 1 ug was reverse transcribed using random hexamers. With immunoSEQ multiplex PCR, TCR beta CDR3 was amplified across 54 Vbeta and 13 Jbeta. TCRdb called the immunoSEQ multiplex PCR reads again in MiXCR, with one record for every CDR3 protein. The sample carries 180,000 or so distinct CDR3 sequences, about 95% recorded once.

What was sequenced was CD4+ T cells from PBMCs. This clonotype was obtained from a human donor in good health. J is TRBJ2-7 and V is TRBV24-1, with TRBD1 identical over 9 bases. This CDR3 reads CATSDGTGFGYEQYF. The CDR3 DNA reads TGTGCCACCAGTGATGGGACAGGGTTTGGCTACGAGCAGTACTTC.